A single sample gave rise to the 26 T cell receptor beta chains below, sequenced in a study of blood T cell repertoires in COVID-19. Sequencing was performed with immunoSEQ multiplex PCR; in TCRdb, only in-frame clones are kept and a portion is missing. The profile shows some 220,000 clones, 80% to 90% of them singletons. The sequencing input was peripheral blood. These receptors all stem from a man in his fifties who had recovered from COVID-19.

This chain links TRBV7-2 with TRBJ1-5; TRBD1 is a possible D gene (5 bases). The CDR3 runs to 17 residues. Trimming shortened V by 2 bases and J by 1 base, and 15 bases separated the two germline ends. Germline V CDR1 and CDR2: SGHTA, FQGNSA. CDR3 sequence reads: CASSLTGAGISNQPQHF. DNA for the CDR3: TGTGCCAGCAGCTTAACCGGGGCGGGAATCAGCAATCAGCCCCAGCATTTT. Full variable domain (outside the CDR3, taken from reference TRBV7-2 and TRBJ1-5): GAGVSQSPSNKVTEKGKDVELRCDPISGHTALYWYRQSLGQGLEFLIYFQGNSAPDKSGLPSDRFSAERTGGSVSTLTIQRTQQEDSAVYLCASSLTGAGISNQPQHFGDGTRLSIL.

The chain joins TRBV13 to TRBJ1-3, with D tentatively TRBD1 (6 bases). Germline loops: CDR1 PRHDT, CDR2 FYEKMQ (reference sequence). V was shortened by 6 bases and J by 1 base, with 13 bases between the two germline ends. The CDR3 runs to 15 residues. CDR3 in amino acids: CASSIRQVSGNTIYF. DNA of the CDR3: TGTGCCAGCAGTATCCGACAGGTGTCTGGAAACACCATATATTTT.

This clone was picked up a small number of times. V and J are TRBV28 and TRBJ1-1, with 8 bases fitting TRBD1. CDR1 and CDR2 (germline): MDHEN, SYDVKM. After removal of 7 bases from V and 4 bases from J, the junction contained 8 bases not matched to a gene. This CDR3 comprises 14 residues. This CDR3 reads CASTLRTGITEAFF. The CDR3 nucleotides read TGTGCCAGCACCCTTCGGACAGGGATCACTGAAGCTTTCTTT.

The rearrangement links TRBV5-1 to TRBJ2-5; TRBD1 matches at 10 bases. This CDR3 comprises 15 residues. The V and J ends lost 4 bases and 3 bases, in that order; junction bases with no gene match: 6. Per germline, CDR1 SGHRS and CDR2 YFSETQ. DNA of the CDR3: TGCGCCAGCAGCCGACGCGGGACAGGGGAAGAGACCCAGTACTTC. Amino acids: CASSRRGTGEETQYF. The variable domain in full, completed from reference TRBV5-1 and TRBJ2-5, reads KAGVTQTPRYLIKTRGQQVTLSCSPISGHRSVSWYQQTPGQGLQFLFEYFSETQRNKGNFPGRFSGRQFSNSRSEMNVSTLELGDSALYLCASSRRGTGEETQYFGPGTRLLVL.

The chain has TRBV28 and TRBJ2-2; 12 bases map to TRBD1. This CDR3 is built from 16 residues. V lost 8 bases to trimming and J lost 6 bases; unmatched junction nucleotides: 10. CDR1 MDHEN and CDR2 SYDVKM come from the germline V gene. DNA of the CDR3: TGTGCCAGCGTTAATCCGGGACAGGGGGCGGCCGGGGAGCTGTTTTTT. This gives the protein CASVNPGQGAAGELFF. The complete variable domain, with remaining parts taken from reference TRBV28 and TRBJ2-2, reads DVKVTQSSRYLVKRTGEKVFLECVQDMDHENMFWYRQDPGLGLRLIYFSYDVKMKEKGDIPEGYSVSREKKERFSLILESASTNQTSMYLCASVNPGQGAAGELFFGEGSRLTVL.

This chain links TRBV29-1 with TRBJ2-1; TRBD2 aligns across 9 bases. V lost 6 bases, J lost 5 bases, and 20 bases stayed unmatched. The CDR3 totals 18 residues. Germline assignment: CDR1 SQVTM and CDR2 ANQGSEA. CDR3 protein: CSVRGLASRRGGNNEQFF. The CDR3 nucleotides are TGCAGCGTCCGCGGACTAGCGTCCAGGAGGGGGGGAAACAATGAGCAGTTCTTC.

This clone was found a few times. The V and J genes are TRBV6-4 and TRBJ2-2, with TRBD1 as a possible D gene (6 bases). The CDR3 runs 15 residues. Germline loops: CDR1 MRHNA, CDR2 SNTAGT. V was shortened by 5 bases and J by 1 base, with 11 bases between the two germline ends. CDR3 sequence: CASSSKGQNTGELFF. The CDR3 nucleotides are TGTGCCAGCAGTAGCAAGGGACAGAACACCGGGGAGCTGTTTTTT.

This chain uses TRBV5-5 with TRBJ1-2, with D perhaps matching TRBD1 (6 bases). Trimming removed 6 bases from V and 7 bases from J, with 13 bases in between. The CDR3 contains 12 residues. Germline V gene data show CDR1 as SGHKS and CDR2 as YYEKEE (reference sequence). The CDR3 protein is CASNTGISGYTF. DNA of the CDR3: TGTGCCAGCAACACAGGGATTAGTGGCTACACCTTC.

This chain joins TRBV7-2 and TRBJ2-5; 8 nucleotides line up with TRBD1. The CDR3 runs to 14 residues. V lost 5 bases, J lost 4 bases, and 6 bases stayed unmatched. Germline assignment: CDR1 SGHTA and CDR2 FQGNSA. The CDR3 sequence is CASSPWTGSETQYF. For the CDR3, the DNA is TGTGCCAGCAGCCCCTGGACAGGGTCAGAGACCCAGTACTTC.

This chain joins TRBV9 and TRBJ1-6, with no clear D. Germline CDR1 reads SGDLS; CDR2 reads YYNGEE. V lost 0 bases and J lost 5, with 9 bases in between. The CDR3 runs 15 residues. CDR3 region: CASSVGSFNNSPLHF. The CDR3, as DNA: TGTGCCAGCAGCGTAGGGAGCTTCAATAATTCACCCCTCCACTTT.

The chain employs TRBV5-1 and TRBJ1-2; possibly TRBD1 for D (5 bases). Looked up from germline, CDR1 is SGHRS and CDR2 is YFSETQ. CDR3 size: 16 residues. V lost 0 bases and J lost 8, with 20 bases in between. The CDR3, as DNA: TGCGCCAGCAGCTTGGTCACAGGTCTCCCGGGTGCCGGCTACACCTTC. Amino acids: CASSLVTGLPGAGYTF.

The sample holds one count of this clone. The sample carries other DNA sequences with the same CDR3. The chain recombines TRBV18 with TRBJ2-7; no clear D. CDR1 KGHSH and CDR2 LQKENI come from the germline V gene. V lost 0 bases and J 1 base, leaving 4 bases between the germline ends. The CDR3 runs 13 residues. The chain's CDR3 is CASSPPGSYEQYF. The CDR3 DNA sequence: TGTGCCAGCTCACCACCCGGTTCCTACGAGCAGTACTTC.

The V call is TRBV11-2, the J call TRBJ2-7; perhaps TRBD2 as D (6 bases). Trimming pared 0 bases from V and 2 bases from J, leaving 14 bases between. CDR3 length: 16 amino acids. Germline CDR1 is SGHAT and CDR2 is FQNNGV. This chain's CDR3 is CASSLDLIAATYEQYF. The CDR3 nucleotides are TGTGCCAGCAGCTTAGATCTTATAGCGGCTACCTACGAGCAGTACTTC.

A remark on this clone: Additional DNA sequences in this sample encode the identical CDR3. This rearrangement joins TRBV27 to TRBJ1-5; the D gene is possibly TRBD1 (5 bases). This CDR3 has 14 residues. V lost 2 bases and J 4 bases, leaving 9 bases between the germline ends. Germline V lookup: CDR1 MNHEY, CDR2 SMNVEV (reference sequence). Here the CDR3 reads CASSLGGGNQPQHF. CDR3 nucleotide sequence: TGTGCCAGCAGTTTAGGGGGAGGAAATCAGCCCCAGCATTTT.

V usage is TRBV25-1 and J usage is TRBJ2-1; D is unclear. There are 16 residues in the CDR3. The V end lost 6 bases, the J end lost 0 bases, and 15 bases lay between the germline ends. Germline loops: CDR1 MGHDK, CDR2 SYGVNS. The CDR3 here is CASSATSVSSYNEQFF. The CDR3 DNA sequence: TGTGCCAGCAGCGCAACGTCCGTGAGCTCCTACAATGAGCAGTTCTTC.

The chain carries TRBV5-1 and TRBJ2-7, with TRBD1 identical over 9 bases. The CDR3 totals 16 residues. The V and J ends lost 4 bases and 1 base, in that order; junction bases with no gene match: 9. Germline V gene sequence: CDR1 SGHRS, CDR2 YFSETQ. The CDR3 reads CASSTDRGRGSYEQYF. CDR3 DNA sequence: TGCGCCAGCAGCACGGACAGGGGAAGGGGATCCTACGAGCAGTACTTC.

The chain couples TRBV28 to TRBJ2-4, with 16 bases fitting TRBD2. The CDR3 sequence is 18 residues long. Germline assignment: CDR1 MDHEN and CDR2 SYDVKM. Losses at the gene ends were 6 bases for V and 2 bases for J; bases not matched to a gene: 7. The CDR3 spells CASRAAGLAGGPKNIQYF. The CDR3 DNA reads as TGTGCCAGCAGAGCCGCGGGACTAGCGGGAGGGCCCAAAAACATTCAGTACTTC.

This sequence joins TRBV6-5 and TRBJ2-1; TRBD1 matches at 9 bases. V was clipped by 7 bases and J by 10 bases; unmatched bases: 14. Looked up from germline, CDR1 is MNHEY and CDR2 is SVGAGI. The CDR3 spans 15 residues. The CDR3 DNA reads as TGTGCCAGCACCTCAGGGGGGACAGGGAAAAGAGAGCAGTTCTTC. Its protein is CASTSGGTGKREQFF.

The chain joins TRBV9 to TRBJ2-1, with D perhaps TRBD2 (5 bases). Germline CDR1 SGDLS, CDR2 YYNGEE. The CDR3 is 16 residues long. V was cut by 0 bases and J by 9 bases, with 19 bases left in between. The CDR3 sequence is CASSVGGGSLDVEQFF. CDR3 sequence (DNA): TGTGCCAGCAGCGTAGGAGGCGGGTCCTTGGACGTTGAGCAGTTCTTC. The full variable domain, its missing parts supplied by reference TRBV9 and TRBJ2-1, is DSGVTQTPKHLITATGQRVTLRCSPRSGDLSVYWYQQSLDQGLQFLIQYYNGEERAKGNILERFSAQQFPDLHSELNLSSLELGDSALYFCASSVGGGSLDVEQFFGPGTRLTVL.

The chain couples TRBV19 to TRBJ1-5; tentatively, D is TRBD1 (6 bases). The germline CDR1 and CDR2 sequences are LNHDA and SQIVND (reference sequence). The ends were cut back, 0 bases at V and 1 base at J, with 16 bases in the middle. The CDR3 covers 18 residues. The CDR3 DNA is TGTGCCAGTAGTATAGACCCCTGGGGGCTGGGGAGCAATCAGCCCCAGCATTTT. It yields the protein CASSIDPWGLGSNQPQHF.

The CDR3, as DNA: TGTGCCTGGAGCCCGAAGGGACTAGCGGGAGATACGCAGTATTTT. It yields the protein CAWSPKGLAGDTQYF. This chain links TRBV30 with TRBJ2-3; 12 bases line up with TRBD2. The CDR3 spans 15 residues. Germline CDR1 is GTSNPN and CDR2 is SVGIG (reference sequence). V was clipped by 3 bases and J by 5 bases; unmatched bases: 6. The whole variable domain, remainder taken from reference TRBV30 and TRBJ2-3, is SQTIHQWPATLVQPVGSPLSLECTVEGTSNPNLYWYRQAAGRGLQLLFYSVGIGQISSEVPQNLSASRPQDRQFILSSKKLLLSDSGFYLCAWSPKGLAGDTQYFGPGTRLTVL.

This clone was detected only once. The chain has TRBV11-2 and TRBJ2-7; no firm D call. The CDR3 extends over 12 amino acids. Trimming stripped 1 base from V and 6 bases from J, with 7 bases between. Germline values: CDR1 SGHAT, CDR2 FQNNGV. This CDR3 is CASSLVGSEQYF. The CDR3 DNA follows: TGTGCCAGCAGCTTAGTTGGTAGCGAGCAGTACTTC.

On this clone: At the DNA level, this CDR3 is encoded by other sequences in the same sample as well. This chain joins TRBV15 and TRBJ2-3; no clear D. The V and J ends lost 0 bases and 1 base respectively, with 8 bases between them. Germline CDR1 and CDR2: LNHNV and YYDKDF (reference sequence). This CDR3 has 15 residues. CDR3 sequence reads: CATSRDRGGTDTQYF. As DNA, the CDR3 is TGTGCCACCAGCAGAGATAGAGGTGGCACAGATACGCAGTATTTT.

J is TRBJ1-3 and V is TRBV7-2; D call uncertain. The germline CDR1 and CDR2 sequences are SGHTA and FQGNSA. The CDR3 extends over 16 amino acids. V lost 1 base and J lost 0, with 10 bases in between. The CDR3 sequence: CASSLEHGRSGNTIYF. The CDR3 nucleotides are TGTGCCAGCAGCTTAGAGCACGGTCGCTCTGGAAACACCATATATTTT.

V and J are TRBV29-1 and TRBJ2-3; D unclear. Germline lookup yields CDR1 SQVTM and CDR2 ANQGSEA. This CDR3 spans 15 amino acids. The V and J ends lost 3 bases and 0 bases respectively, with 13 bases between them. As DNA, the CDR3 is TGCAGCGTTGATAGAAGACAAAGTAGCACAGATACGCAGTATTTT. Translation gives CSVDRRQSSTDTQYF.

This clone was recorded a few times. This rearrangement joins TRBV11-2 to TRBJ2-7; D gene uncertain. The germline V gene encodes CDR1 SGHAT and CDR2 FQNNGV. The V end was cut by 2 bases, the J end by 3 bases, with 11 bases between. The CDR3 covers 14 residues. As DNA, the CDR3 is TGTGCCAGCAGCTTAAACAGAAACTTCTACGAGCAGTACTTC. Its protein product is CASSLNRNFYEQYF.